This entry lists 26 T cell receptor beta chains sequenced from one sample in a study of T cells in Graves' hyperthyroidism and ophthalmopathy. Researchers amplified the TCR beta CDR3 regions from RNA transcripts. The HTBI primer set drove a first-round RT-PCR of the TCR CDR3. One entry per CDR3 protein results from TCRdb running MiXCR on the multiplex PCR reads. The repertoire holds about 640,000 distinct CDR3 sequences, 45% seen once, with roughly 7.2% in the top ten. The sample was peripheral blood or thyroid tissue (not recorded which). These receptors were obtained from an adult man with Graves' disease, either hyperthyroidism or ophthalmopathy (not recorded which).

The rearrangement joins TRBV7-3 to TRBJ1-6, with a tentative D call TRBD1 (5 bases). The V end was cut by 5 bases, the J end by 14 bases, with 22 bases between. CDR3 length equals 15 residues. In germline, CDR1 is SGHTA, CDR2 FQGTGA. CDR3 protein: CASSLGAGRQSALHF. In DNA form, the CDR3 reads TGTGCCAGCAGCCTAGGGGCAGGGAGGCAATCAGCCCTCCACTTT.

At least ten counts were recorded for this clonotype. V and J are TRBV7-9 and TRBJ2-5; 8 positions match TRBD2. V shed 3 bases and J 5 bases; nucleotides not matched to a gene: 11. The germline V gene has CDR1 SEHNR and CDR2 FQNEAQ (reference sequence). The CDR3 spans 16 residues. The CDR3 is CASSLDGRAASETQYF. The DNA of the CDR3 is TGTGCCAGCAGCTTGGACGGGAGGGCCGCATCCGAGACCCAGTACTTC.

This clonotype showed up many times. This chain uses TRBV2 with TRBJ1-6; no definite D call. V was cut by 4 bases and J by 14 bases, with 18 bases left in between. Germline V gene sequence: CDR1 SNHLY, CDR2 FYNNEI. This CDR3 contains 14 residues. CDR3 amino acids: CASSGRDPVFTLHF. CDR3 bases: TGTGCCAGCAGTGGGCGGGATCCGGTATTCACCCTCCACTTT.

This clonotype was found a few times. The gene calls are TRBV5-1 and TRBJ2-2, with 7 bases identical to TRBD1. Unmatched junction bases numbered 9, after V lost 0 bases and J lost 4 bases. Germline lookup yields CDR1 SGHRS and CDR2 YFSETQ. The CDR3 spans 17 residues. DNA for the CDR3: TGCGCCAGCAGCTTGGCCTCGGGGACAGACTTCACCGGGGAGCTGTTTTTT. Its translation is CASSLASGTDFTGELFF.

This clonotype came up once. The conserved phenylalanine or tryptophan normally closing the CDR3 is absent here, so this likely arose from a read error. V is TRBV20-1 and J is TRBJ1-5, with D possibly being TRBD1 (6 bases). V gave up 6 bases and J gave up 0 bases, with 12 bases separating them. CDR3 length: 14 residues. The germline gives CDR1 DFQATT, CDR2 SNEGSKA (reference sequence). In nucleotides, the CDR3 is TGCAGTGCCATGACAGGTAATAGCAATCAGCCCCAGCATTTA. Translated: CSAMTGNSNQPQHL.

The gene calls are TRBV7-2 and TRBJ1-1; D possibly corresponds to TRBD1 (6 bases). The CDR3 runs 13 residues. The germline V gene encodes CDR1 SGHTA and CDR2 FQGNSA. The V end was cut by 7 bases, the J end by 3 bases, with 12 bases between. The CDR3 region is CASTGQIDTEAFF. In DNA form, the CDR3 reads TGTGCCAGCACCGGACAGATAGACACTGAAGCTTTCTTT.

Only a few counts were recorded for this clonotype. This chain links TRBV29-1 with TRBJ1-1; TRBD1 is a possible D gene (6 bases). Trimming cost V 7 bases and J 0 bases, with 12 bases left between them. The CDR3 is made up of 13 amino acids. CDR1 and CDR2 from the germline V gene are SQVTM and ANQGSEA. CDR3 protein: CSAGQTMNTEAFF. In DNA, the CDR3 is TGCAGCGCCGGACAGACCATGAACACTGAAGCTTTCTTT.

This sequence joins TRBV12-3 or TRBV12-4 and TRBJ2-7, with a tentative D call TRBD1 (6 bases). Trimming pared 3 bases from V and 3 bases from J, leaving 18 bases between. CDR3 length: 16 residues. CDR3 nucleotides: TGTGCCAGCAGTTTGCGAGGTTGGACAGACAACTACGAGCAGTACTTC. Translated: CASSLRGWTDNYEQYF.

This clonotype occurred many times. This rearrangement joins TRBV2 to TRBJ1-6; a weak D match, TRBD1 (5 bases). The germline gives CDR1 SNHLY, CDR2 FYNNEI. The CDR3 has 13 amino acids. Trimming removed 7 bases from V and 8 bases from J, with 12 bases in between. CDR3 in amino acids: CASIAGSYSPLHF. The DNA for the CDR3 is TGTGCCAGCATAGCAGGGTCATATTCACCCCTCCACTTT. Variable domain in full (rest from reference TRBV2 and TRBJ1-6): EPEVTQTPSHQVTQMGQEVILRCVPISNHLYFYWYRQILGQKVEFLVSFYNNEISEKSEIFDDQFSVERPDGSNFTLKIRSTKLEDSAMYFCASIAGSYSPLHFGNGTRLTVT.

This chain connects TRBV6-5 to TRBJ2-7; perhaps TRBD1 as D (6 bases). Trimming removed 6 bases from V and 7 bases from J, with 19 bases in between. Germline V gene sequence: CDR1 MNHEY, CDR2 SVGAGI. There are 14 residues in the CDR3. The CDR3 nucleotides are TGTGCCAGCAGCTTTGGCAGGGGCACGGATGAGCAGTACTTC. This sequence encodes CASSFGRGTDEQYF.

The chain recombines TRBV12-3 or TRBV12-4 with TRBJ2-5; 11 bases map to TRBD2. The CDR3 sequence is 14 residues long. Trimming cost V 6 bases and J 6 bases; bases outside gene matches: 6. The CDR3 DNA reads TGTGCCAGCAGCGTAGCGGGGGGGCCTCAGACCCAGTACTTC. Its protein product is CASSVAGGPQTQYF.

The chain couples TRBV10-3 to TRBJ1-4; no reliable D call. The V and J ends lost 5 bases and 8 bases respectively, with 21 bases between them. From germline, CDR1 is ENHRY and CDR2 SYGVKD. The CDR3 length is 16 residues. CDR3 amino acids: CAISPRTVAGSEKLFF. The CDR3 DNA sequence: TGTGCCATCAGTCCACGGACGGTCGCCGGCTCGGAAAAACTGTTTTTT.

This clonotype was counted only a few times. The chain has TRBV2 and TRBJ2-5, with 11 bases lining up with TRBD2. Germline CDR1 SNHLY, CDR2 FYNNEI. This CDR3 has 15 amino acids. Trimming at V came to 6 bases and at J to 4 bases, leaving 7 bases not matched to a gene. CDR3 in amino acids: CASRALAGVPETQYF. The CDR3 DNA sequence: TGTGCCAGCAGGGCACTAGCGGGGGTACCAGAGACCCAGTACTTC.

V usage is TRBV15 and J usage is TRBJ1-4; D not certain. The V gene's germline CDR1 is LNHNV and CDR2 YYDKDF (reference sequence). Trimming pared 0 bases from V and 7 bases from J, leaving 15 bases between. The CDR3 covers 16 residues. For the CDR3, the DNA is TGTGCCACCAGCAGAGATCTCCCCCATATGAGTGAAAAACTGTTTTTT. Encoded protein: CATSRDLPHMSEKLFF. The full variable domain, completed using reference TRBV15 and TRBJ1-4, is DAMVIQNPRYQVTQFGKPVTLSCSQTLNHNVMYWYQQKSSQAPKLLFHYYDKDFNNEADTPDNFQSRRPNTSFCFLDIRSPGLGDTAMYLCATSRDLPHMSEKLFFGSGTQLSVL.

This clonotype turned up a few times. The gene calls are TRBV7-2 and TRBJ1-2; a weak D match, TRBD1 (5 bases). This CDR3 region has 15 residues. Germline values: CDR1 SGHTA, CDR2 FQGNSA. V lost 3 bases and J 3 bases, leaving 14 bases between the germline ends. In DNA form, the CDR3 reads TGTGCCAGCAGCTTCGGGGGAAGCAACTACTATGGCTACACCTTC. This sequence encodes CASSFGGSNYYGYTF.

V is TRBV10-3 and J is TRBJ2-7; no clear D. The ends were cut back, 4 bases at V and 3 bases at J, with 13 bases in the middle. Germline V gene lookup returns CDR1 ENHRY and CDR2 SYGVKD. The CDR3 is made up of 14 amino acids. The CDR3 coding sequence is TGTGCCATCAGTGCGAGCGTCCCCCACTACGAGCAGTACTTC. Amino acid sequence: CAISASVPHYEQYF.

This clonotype was observed a handful of times. V and J are TRBV9 and TRBJ1-5; D may be TRBD1 (5 bases). The CDR3 consists of 17 residues. CDR1 is SGDLS, CDR2 YYNGEE, per germline. V shed 3 bases and J shed 0 bases, with 16 bases lying between them. The CDR3 DNA is TGTGCCAGCAGCGAGGGGTCCGGCACGTATAGCAATCAGCCCCAGCATTTT. Translation gives CASSEGSGTYSNQPQHF. The full variable domain, completed using reference TRBV9 and TRBJ1-5, is DSGVTQTPKHLITATGQRVTLRCSPRSGDLSVYWYQQSLDQGLQFLIQYYNGEERAKGNILERFSAQQFPDLHSELNLSSLELGDSALYFCASSEGSGTYSNQPQHFGDGTRLSIL.

This clonotype was counted between two and nine times. The CDR3 spells CASSAIAGGNYEQYF. CDR3 in DNA: TGTGCCAGCAGTGCCATAGCGGGAGGAAACTACGAGCAGTACTTC. J is TRBJ2-7 and V is TRBV7-9; TRBD2 matches at 10 bases. The V gene's germline CDR1 is SEHNR and CDR2 FQNEAQ (reference sequence). This CDR3 has 15 residues. The ends lost 6 bases at V and 3 bases at J; junction bases unmatched: 8.

The table lists this clonotype with a count of one. The genes are TRBV25-1 and TRBJ1-5, with TRBD1 matching over 8 bases. The V segment lost 3 bases and the J segment 0 bases; nucleotides outside the gene matches: 4. Germline CDR1 reads MGHDK; CDR2 reads SYGVNS. This CDR3 spans 16 amino acids. CDR3 in amino acids: CASSEGTGNSNQPQHF. DNA for the CDR3: TGTGCCAGCAGTGAGGGGACAGGTAATAGCAATCAGCCCCAGCATTTT.

This clonotype was found a few times. J is TRBJ2-5 and V is TRBV5-4; D possibly uses TRBD1 or TRBD2 (6 bases each). CDR3 length equals 13 residues. V was pared by 6 bases and J by 5 bases, with 14 bases between. CDR1 and CDR2 from the germline V gene are SGHNT and YYREEE (reference sequence). Here the CDR3 DNA reads TGTGCCAGCAACTGGGGGGCCGAGGAGACCCAGTACTTC. Amino acids: CASNWGAEETQYF.

This clonotype turned up a few times. The chain couples TRBV5-1 to TRBJ2-5, with a weak D call TRBD2 (7 bases). The germline CDR1 and CDR2 sequences are SGHRS and YFSETQ. CDR3 length: 13 residues. V was clipped by 5 bases and J by 7 bases, with 15 bases between them. The CDR3 sequence is CASRTDSGATQYF. CDR3 nucleotides: TGCGCCAGCAGGACGGACAGCGGGGCGACCCAGTACTTC.

The rearrangement links TRBV6-1 to TRBJ1-2; tentatively, D is TRBD1 (6 bases). The V gene lost 5 bases and the J gene lost 7 bases, with 14 bases spanning the gap. The V gene's germline CDR1 is MNHNS and CDR2 SASEGT. CDR3 length equals 13 residues. DNA for the CDR3: TGTGCCAGCAGTTCCCAGGGAGGGGGTGGCTACACCTTC. Protein sequence: CASSSQGGGGYTF.

The chain uses TRBV10-2 and TRBJ2-5; TRBD1 matches at 10 bases. The CDR3 has 11 residues. J lost 14 bases, V lost 4 bases, and 4 bases had no gene match. Per germline, CDR1 WSHSY and CDR2 SAAADI. The CDR3 bases are TGCGCCAGCAGTGGCCGGGACAGGGGTTACTTC. The encoded protein is CASSGRDRGYF.

This clonotype was observed once. Given a much more abundant clone one base away, this may be a read error. This chain joins TRBV9 and TRBJ1-5; no reliable D call. In germline, CDR1 is SGDLS, CDR2 YYNGEE. CDR3 length: 14 residues. CDR3 region: CASSGTDSSQPQHF. The CDR3 DNA sequence: TGTGCCAGCAGCGGGACGGATAGCAGTCAGCCCCAGCATTTT.

Here the CDR3 reads CASSPDGDNYGYTF. CDR3 DNA: TGTGCCAGCAGCCCGGACGGCGACAACTATGGCTACACCTTC. The V gene is TRBV7-2, the J gene TRBJ1-2; D gene uncertain. There are 14 residues in the CDR3. The V end lost 5 bases, the J end lost 2 bases, and 12 bases lay between the germline ends. Per germline, CDR1 SGHTA and CDR2 FQGNSA.

Points on this clonotype: This may be a read error: a much more frequent sequence differs by one nucleotide. V and J are TRBV24-1 and TRBJ2-2; no definite D call. Germline V gene lookup returns CDR1 KGHDR and CDR2 SFDVKD. The CDR3 length is 13 residues. The CDR3 nucleotides are TGTGCCAGCAGTGATAGTGGGACCGGGGAGCTGTTTTTT. Its protein product is CASSDSGTGELFF.